Given below is one T cell receptor (beta chain) in context. Its target is unknown. It may be a read error: a sequence one base away is much more abundant. As for time point: week 23, last vaccination. Every vaccination contained 300 ug of the mutant IDH1 20-mer peptide and was paired with topical imiquimod. TCRdb keeps only in-frame clones here, not all; method: immunoSEQ multiplex PCR. This table has over 40,000 clones, 78% appearing once. This sample was taken from a study of a mutant IDH1 vaccine in newly diagnosed glioma. Study-level information: Patients began vaccination 4-6 weeks after radiotherapy alone, or with temozolomide cycles. Among treated patients, around 62% were male and approximately 40% female, and mean age was about 41 years.

General observations from the study: Of all patients, around 93% showed vaccine-induced immune responses. Pseudoprogression looked unconnected to shifts in top peripheral T cell clonotypes.

This CDR3 region has 12 residues. CDR1 and CDR2 from the germline V gene are SGHRS and YFSETQ. The V end was cut by 1 base, the J end by 0 bases, with 0 bases between. The sequenced sample was PBMCs, obtained from a glioma patient whose treatment included an IDH1 peptide vaccine. This TCR was sampled from a woman aged 40 to 55 with glioma. Some clones in this sample may be carry-over from other donors' samples. The V call is TRBV5-1, the J call TRBJ2-3; D is uncertain. The CDR3 spells CASSLSTDTQYF. The CDR3 region has the DNA TGCGCCAGCAGCTTGAGCACAGATACGCAGTATTTT.